This TCR beta chain was sequenced during a study of vaccination effects on CD4 cells after COVID-19. Sequencing used immunoSEQ multiplex PCR; TCRdb keeps in-frame clones, though not all of them. The sample holds 20,000 to 30,000 clones, approximately 80% seen once. Worth noting for this clone: Its antigen is currently unknown.

The CDR3 is 12 amino acids. With 5 bases removed from V and 9 bases from J, the gap between germline ends came to 10 bases. CDR1 is KGHDR, CDR2 SFDVKD, per germline. Using viral peptide pools, the ViraFEST assay grew out antigen-specific CD4+ T cells prior to sequencing. The culture ran for 10 days, and then CD4+ T cells were isolated. Vaccinees lacked prior SARS-CoV-2 infection and tested negative for nucleocapsid antibodies. This clonotype was obtained from a human donor who received a COVID-19 vaccine. The input for sequencing was CD4+ T cells from PBMCs cultured with HCoV-NL63 spike peptides, taken before COVID-19 vaccination. The V call is TRBV24-1, the J call TRBJ2-1, with D possibly TRBD2 on 6 matching bases. CDR3 coding DNA: TGTGCCACCAGTGGCGGCGGGGTTGAGCAGTTCTTC. Encoded protein: CATSGGGVEQFF.